What follows describes a single TCR beta chain. Amplification of TCR beta used genomic DNA extracted from peripheral blood. This entry comes from a study of T cell repertoires in aging, cancer and after chemotherapy. Study in general: Repeat sampling of healthy donors over several months to years showed clear clonal overlap.

Rearranged V-D-J TRB sequences were amplified with a mixed TRB-A/B primer pool. TCRdb passed the multiplex PCR reads through MiXCR, listing each CDR3 protein once. The profile shows just under 10,000 distinct CDR3 sequences, roughly two fifths of them singletons. The CDR3 is made up of 15 amino acids. The ends were cut back, 4 bases at V and 8 bases at J, with 21 bases in the middle. From germline, CDR1 is SGHNT and CDR2 YYREEE (reference sequence). Sequencing used blood. The clonotype was recovered from a human donor in good health. The chain is built from TRBV5-4 and TRBJ1-1, with D perhaps matching TRBD1 (5 bases). The CDR3 here is CASSLGTPGTGEAFF. In DNA form, the CDR3 reads TGTGCCAGCAGCCTTGGGACGCCGGGGACTGGCGAAGCTTTCTTT.